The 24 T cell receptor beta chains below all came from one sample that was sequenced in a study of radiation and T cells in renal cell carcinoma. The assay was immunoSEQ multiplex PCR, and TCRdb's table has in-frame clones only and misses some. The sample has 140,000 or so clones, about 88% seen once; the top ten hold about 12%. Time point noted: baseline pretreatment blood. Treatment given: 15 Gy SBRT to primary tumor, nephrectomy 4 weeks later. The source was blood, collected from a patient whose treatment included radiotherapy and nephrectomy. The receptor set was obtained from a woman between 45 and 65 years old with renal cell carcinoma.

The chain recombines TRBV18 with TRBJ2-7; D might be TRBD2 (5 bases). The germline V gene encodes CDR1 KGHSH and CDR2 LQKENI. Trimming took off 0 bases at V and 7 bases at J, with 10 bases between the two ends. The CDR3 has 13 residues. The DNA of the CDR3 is TGTGCCAGCTCACCACCGAATAGCGAGGAGCAGTACTTC. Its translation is CASSPPNSEEQYF.

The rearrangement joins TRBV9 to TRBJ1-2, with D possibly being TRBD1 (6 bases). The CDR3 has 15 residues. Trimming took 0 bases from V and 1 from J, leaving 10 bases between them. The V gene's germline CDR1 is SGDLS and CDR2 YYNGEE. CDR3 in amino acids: CASSVEGGYNYGYTF. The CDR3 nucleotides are TGTGCCAGCAGCGTAGAGGGGGGGTATAACTATGGCTACACCTTC.

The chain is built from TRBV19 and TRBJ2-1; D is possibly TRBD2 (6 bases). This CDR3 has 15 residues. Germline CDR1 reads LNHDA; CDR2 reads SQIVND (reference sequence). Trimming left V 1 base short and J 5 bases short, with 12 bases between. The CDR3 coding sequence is TGTGCCAGTAGTATAGCGGCGGGGTCCCACAATGAGCAGTTCTTC. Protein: CASSIAAGSHNEQFF.

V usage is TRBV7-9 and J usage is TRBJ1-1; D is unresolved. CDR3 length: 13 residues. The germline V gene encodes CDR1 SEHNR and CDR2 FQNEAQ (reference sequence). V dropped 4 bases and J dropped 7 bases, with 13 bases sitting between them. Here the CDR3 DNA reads TGTGCCAGCAGCTACGGCCTGGAAGGTGAAGCTTTCTTT. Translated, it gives CASSYGLEGEAFF. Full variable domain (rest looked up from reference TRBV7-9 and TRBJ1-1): DTGVSQNPRHKITKRGQNVTFRCDPISEHNRLYWYRQTLGQGPEFLTYFQNEAQLEKSRLLSDRFSAERPKGSFSTLEIQRTEQGDSAMYLCASSYGLEGEAFFGQGTRLTVV.

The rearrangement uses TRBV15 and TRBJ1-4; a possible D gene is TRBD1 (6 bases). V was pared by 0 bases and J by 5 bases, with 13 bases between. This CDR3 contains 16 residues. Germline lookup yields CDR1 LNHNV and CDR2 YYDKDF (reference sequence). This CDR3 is CATSRELDSRNEKLFF. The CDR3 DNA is TGTGCCACCAGCAGAGAACTGGACAGCCGGAATGAAAAACTGTTTTTT.

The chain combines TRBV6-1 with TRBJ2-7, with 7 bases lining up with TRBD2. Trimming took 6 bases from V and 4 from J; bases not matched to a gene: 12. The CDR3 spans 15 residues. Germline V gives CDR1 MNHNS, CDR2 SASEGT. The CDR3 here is CASSEFFGGGYEQYF. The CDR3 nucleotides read TGTGCCAGCAGCGAATTTTTTGGGGGGGGTTACGAGCAGTACTTC.

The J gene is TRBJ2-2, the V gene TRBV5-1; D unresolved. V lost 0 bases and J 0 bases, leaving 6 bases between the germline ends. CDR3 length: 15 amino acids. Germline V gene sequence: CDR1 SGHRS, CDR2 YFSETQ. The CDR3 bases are TGCGCCAGCAGCTTGGGCCAAACGAACACCGGGGAGCTGTTTTTT. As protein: CASSLGQTNTGELFF.

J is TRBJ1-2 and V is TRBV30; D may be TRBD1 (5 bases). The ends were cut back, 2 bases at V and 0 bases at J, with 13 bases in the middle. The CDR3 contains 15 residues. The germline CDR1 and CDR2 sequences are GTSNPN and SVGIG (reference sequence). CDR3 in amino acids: CAWSQKGNPNYGYTF. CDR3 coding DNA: TGTGCCTGGAGTCAAAAGGGGAACCCTAACTATGGCTACACCTTC.

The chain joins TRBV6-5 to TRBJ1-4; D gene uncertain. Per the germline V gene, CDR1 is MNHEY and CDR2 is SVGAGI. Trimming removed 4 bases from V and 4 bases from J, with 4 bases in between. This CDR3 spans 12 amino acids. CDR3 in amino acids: CASSFLNEKLFF. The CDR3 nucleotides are TGTGCCAGCAGTTTCCTTAATGAAAAACTGTTTTTT.

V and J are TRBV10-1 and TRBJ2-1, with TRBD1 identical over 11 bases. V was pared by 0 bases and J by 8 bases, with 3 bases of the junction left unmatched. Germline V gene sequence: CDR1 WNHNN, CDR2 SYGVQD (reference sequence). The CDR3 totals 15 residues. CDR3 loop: CASSESGQGVDEQFF. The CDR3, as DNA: TGCGCCAGCAGTGAGTCGGGACAGGGGGTGGATGAGCAGTTCTTC.

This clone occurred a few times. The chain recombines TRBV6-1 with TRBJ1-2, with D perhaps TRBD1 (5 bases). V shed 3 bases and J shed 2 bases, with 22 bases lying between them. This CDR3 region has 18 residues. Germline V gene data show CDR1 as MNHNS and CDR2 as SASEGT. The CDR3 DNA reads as TGTGCCAGCAGTGACCCCCGTTCGACAGCCCAACTAAACTATGGCTACACCTTC. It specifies CASSDPRSTAQLNYGYTF.

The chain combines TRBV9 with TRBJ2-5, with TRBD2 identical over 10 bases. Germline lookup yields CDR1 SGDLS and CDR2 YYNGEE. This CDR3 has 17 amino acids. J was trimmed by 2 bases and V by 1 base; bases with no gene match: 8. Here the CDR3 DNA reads TGTGCCAGCAGCGTATGGAGCGGGGGGGCAGTTCAAGAGACCCAGTACTTC. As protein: CASSVWSGGAVQETQYF.

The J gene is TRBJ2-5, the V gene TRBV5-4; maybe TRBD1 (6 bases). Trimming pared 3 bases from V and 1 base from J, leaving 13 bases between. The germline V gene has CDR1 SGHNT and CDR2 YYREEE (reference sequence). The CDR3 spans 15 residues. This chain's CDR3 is CASSYRGQLQETQYF. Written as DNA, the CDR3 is TGTGCCAGCAGCTATAGAGGACAGCTCCAAGAGACCCAGTACTTC.

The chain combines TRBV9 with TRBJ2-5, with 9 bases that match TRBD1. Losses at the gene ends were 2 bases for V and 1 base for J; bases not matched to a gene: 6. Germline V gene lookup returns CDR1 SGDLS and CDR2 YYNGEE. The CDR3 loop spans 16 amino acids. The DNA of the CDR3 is TGTGCCAGCAGCGTTCTGGGGACAGGGATCCAAGAGACCCAGTACTTC. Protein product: CASSVLGTGIQETQYF. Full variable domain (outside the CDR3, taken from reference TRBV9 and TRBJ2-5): DSGVTQTPKHLITATGQRVTLRCSPRSGDLSVYWYQQSLDQGLQFLIQYYNGEERAKGNILERFSAQQFPDLHSELNLSSLELGDSALYFCASSVLGTGIQETQYFGPGTRLLVL.

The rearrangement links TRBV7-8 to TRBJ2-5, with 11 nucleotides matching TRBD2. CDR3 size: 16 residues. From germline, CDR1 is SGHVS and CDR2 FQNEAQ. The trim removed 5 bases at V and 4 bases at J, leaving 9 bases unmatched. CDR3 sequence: CASSPLRLAGGETQYF. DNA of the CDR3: TGTGCCAGCAGCCCACTGCGGCTAGCGGGGGGAGAGACCCAGTACTTC.

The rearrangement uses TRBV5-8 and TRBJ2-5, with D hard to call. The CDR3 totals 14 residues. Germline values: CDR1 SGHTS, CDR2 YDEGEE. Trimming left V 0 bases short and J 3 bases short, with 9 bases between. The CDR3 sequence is CASSLAGLKETQYF. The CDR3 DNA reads TGTGCCAGCAGCTTGGCCGGCTTGAAAGAGACCCAGTACTTC.

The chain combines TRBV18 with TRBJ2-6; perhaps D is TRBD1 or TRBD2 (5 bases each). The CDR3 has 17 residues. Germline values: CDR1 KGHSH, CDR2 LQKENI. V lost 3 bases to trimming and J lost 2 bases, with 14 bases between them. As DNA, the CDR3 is TGTGCCAGCTCACCCCTCGCCGAGGGGACTGGGGCCAACGTCCTGACTTTC. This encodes CASSPLAEGTGANVLTF.

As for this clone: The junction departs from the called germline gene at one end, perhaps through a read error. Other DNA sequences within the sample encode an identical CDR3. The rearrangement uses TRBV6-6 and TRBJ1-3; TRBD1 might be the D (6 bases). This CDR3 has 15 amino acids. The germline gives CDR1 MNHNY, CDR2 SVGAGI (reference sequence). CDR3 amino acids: CASSYRENPGNTIYF. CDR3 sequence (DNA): TGTGCTAGCAGTTACAGGGAAAACCCTGGAAACACCATATATTTT.

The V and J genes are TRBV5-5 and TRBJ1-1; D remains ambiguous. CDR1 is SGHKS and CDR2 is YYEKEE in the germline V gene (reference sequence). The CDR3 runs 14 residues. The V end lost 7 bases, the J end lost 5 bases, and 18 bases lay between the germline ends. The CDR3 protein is CASYPLLRATEAFF. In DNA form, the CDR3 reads TGTGCCAGCTACCCCTTATTGCGGGCGACTGAAGCTTTCTTT.

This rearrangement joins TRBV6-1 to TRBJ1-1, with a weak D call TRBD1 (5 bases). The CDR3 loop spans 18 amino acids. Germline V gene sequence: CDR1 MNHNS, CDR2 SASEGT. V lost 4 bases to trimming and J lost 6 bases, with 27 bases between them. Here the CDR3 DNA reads TGTGCCAGCAGTGGGGGCCCGGGGGGGTCAGGTTCTATGGCTGAAGCTTTCTTT. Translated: CASSGGPGGSGSMAEAFF.

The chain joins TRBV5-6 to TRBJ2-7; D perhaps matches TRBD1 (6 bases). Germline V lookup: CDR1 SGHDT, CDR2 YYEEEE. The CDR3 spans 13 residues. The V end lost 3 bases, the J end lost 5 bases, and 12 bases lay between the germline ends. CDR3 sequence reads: CASSWGRGNEQYF. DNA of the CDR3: TGTGCCAGCAGCTGGGGCAGGGGCAACGAGCAGTACTTC.

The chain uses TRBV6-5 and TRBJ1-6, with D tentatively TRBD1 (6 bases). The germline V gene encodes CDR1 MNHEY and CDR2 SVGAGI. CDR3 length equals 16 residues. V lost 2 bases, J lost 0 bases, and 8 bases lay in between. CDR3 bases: TGTGCCAGCAGTTACGGGGGCAGCTCCTATAATTCACCCCTCCACTTT. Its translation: CASSYGGSSYNSPLHF.

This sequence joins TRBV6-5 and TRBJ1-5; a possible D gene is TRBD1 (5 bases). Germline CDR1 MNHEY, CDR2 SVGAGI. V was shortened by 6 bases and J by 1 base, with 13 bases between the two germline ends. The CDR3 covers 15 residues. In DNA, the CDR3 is TGTGCCAGCAGACGGGGGTTGGGGAGCAATCAGCCCCAGCATTTT. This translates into CASRRGLGSNQPQHF.

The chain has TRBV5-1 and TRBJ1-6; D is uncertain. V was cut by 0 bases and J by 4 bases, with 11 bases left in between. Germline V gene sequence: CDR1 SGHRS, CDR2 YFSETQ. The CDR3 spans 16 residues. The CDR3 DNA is TGCGCCAGCAGCTTGGCCTATGGAGGATATAATTCACCCCTCCACTTT. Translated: CASSLAYGGYNSPLHF. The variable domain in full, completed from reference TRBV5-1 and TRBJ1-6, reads KAGVTQTPRYLIKTRGQQVTLSCSPISGHRSVSWYQQTPGQGLQFLFEYFSETQRNKGNFPGRFSGRQFSNSRSEMNVSTLELGDSALYLCASSLAYGGYNSPLHFGNGTRLTVT.